Following are 26 T cell receptor beta chains from one sample sequenced in a study of cytomegalovirus exposure and HLA in healthy donors. This PCR relied on a set of 60 Vbeta primers and 13 Jbeta primers. Only in-frame clones appear in the TCRdb table, and some are missing; sequencing was by immunoSEQ multiplex PCR. The data contain about 160,000 clones, more than 80% of them singletons. Sequenced sample: PBMCs. These receptors were collected from a woman in her late teens or twenties in good health and CMV-seronegative.

The chain carries TRBV11-3 and TRBJ2-5; perhaps TRBD1 as D (5 bases). Trimming removed 2 bases from V and 2 bases from J, with 12 bases in between. CDR1 SGHNT and CDR2 YENEEA come from the germline V gene. The CDR3 totals 15 residues. CDR3 residues: CASSLRATGQETQYF. CDR3 DNA: TGTGCCAGCAGCTTACGGGCCACAGGACAAGAGACCCAGTACTTC.

This chain joins TRBV27 and TRBJ1-2, with D possibly TRBD1 on 5 matching bases. This CDR3 contains 13 residues. V lost 7 bases and J 0 bases, leaving 9 bases between the germline ends. From germline, CDR1 is MNHEY and CDR2 SMNVEV (reference sequence). The CDR3 DNA follows: TGTGCCAGCAAGCCACAGGCTAACTATGGCTACACCTTC. Protein product: CASKPQANYGYTF.

The gene calls are TRBV27 and TRBJ1-2, with 10 bases fitting TRBD1. V trimming: 8 bases; J trimming: 4 bases; junction bases outside the gene matches: 13. This CDR3 is 16 amino acids long. Looked up from germline, CDR1 is MNHEY and CDR2 is SMNVEV (reference sequence). CDR3 residues: CASGKLGTGVSYGYTF. CDR3 coding DNA: TGTGCCAGCGGAAAGCTCGGGACAGGGGTATCCTATGGCTACACCTTC.

V and J are TRBV5-1 and TRBJ2-1, with TRBD1 identical over 8 bases. Germline V gene data show CDR1 as SGHRS and CDR2 as YFSETQ. There are 18 residues in the CDR3. V was clipped by 1 base and J by 4 bases; unmatched bases: 13. CDR3 loop: CASSLNWDRDRRYNEQFF. CDR3 coding DNA: TGCGCCAGCAGCTTGAATTGGGACCGGGACAGGAGATACAATGAGCAGTTCTTC.

J is TRBJ1-3 and V is TRBV9, with unresolved D. V lost 4 bases to trimming and J lost 0 bases, with 11 bases between them. The germline gives CDR1 SGDLS, CDR2 YYNGEE. This CDR3 is 15 amino acids long. The DNA of the CDR3 is TGTGCCAGCAGCCCGGACTTTTACTCTGGAAACACCATATATTTT. Translation gives CASSPDFYSGNTIYF.

The V call is TRBV27, the J call TRBJ1-1, with 7 bases that match TRBD1. J gave up 2 bases and V 5 bases, and 5 bases lay outside the gene matches. Germline V CDR1 and CDR2: MNHEY, SMNVEV (reference sequence). The CDR3 is 14 amino acids. The CDR3 DNA reads as TGTGCCAGCAGTCGACAGGGCCCTAACACTGAAGCTTTCTTT. It encodes CASSRQGPNTEAFF.

The chain links TRBV6-6 to TRBJ2-3; 7 bases are shared with TRBD1. V dropped 2 bases and J dropped 4; count of bases not matched to a gene: 3. Germline-derived CDR1 and CDR2 are MNHNY and SVGAGI (reference sequence). This CDR3 has 14 residues. The CDR3 is CASSYPTGADTQYF. The CDR3 region has the DNA TGTGCCAGCAGTTACCCAACAGGGGCAGATACGCAGTATTTT.

The chain couples TRBV15 to TRBJ2-7; 7 bases agree with TRBD1. The V and J ends lost 0 bases and 3 bases, in that order; junction bases with no gene match: 5. CDR1 LNHNV and CDR2 YYDKDF come from the germline V gene (reference sequence). The CDR3 totals 15 residues. CDR3 region: CATSRDTGDSYEQYF. In DNA form, the CDR3 reads TGTGCCACCAGCAGAGATACAGGGGACAGCTACGAGCAGTACTTC. Based on the CDR3 plus reference TRBV15 and TRBJ2-7, the full variable domain is DAMVIQNPRYQVTQFGKPVTLSCSQTLNHNVMYWYQQKSSQAPKLLFHYYDKDFNNEADTPDNFQSRRPNTSFCFLDIRSPGLGDTAMYLCATSRDTGDSYEQYFGPGTRLTVT.

The rearrangement joins TRBV28 to TRBJ1-5; D possibly corresponds to TRBD1 (5 bases). This CDR3 comprises 14 residues. Germline CDR1 MDHEN, CDR2 SYDVKM. The V end lost 10 bases, the J end lost 6 bases, and 19 bases lay between the germline ends. CDR3 amino acids: CATTRGGAGQPQHF. For the CDR3, the DNA is TGTGCCACAACCCGGGGGGGAGCGGGTCAGCCCCAGCATTTT. Variable domain in full (rest from reference TRBV28 and TRBJ1-5): DVKVTQSSRYLVKRTGEKVFLECVQDMDHENMFWYRQDPGLGLRLIYFSYDVKMKEKGDIPEGYSVSREKKERFSLILESASTNQTSMYLCATTRGGAGQPQHFGDGTRLSIL.

V and J are TRBV6-4 and TRBJ2-7; 13 bases match TRBD2. The CDR3 runs to 20 residues. From germline, CDR1 is MRHNA and CDR2 SNTAGT. Trimming cost V 4 bases and J 0 bases; bases outside gene matches: 15. The CDR3 here is CASSAPPELAGGSSSYEQYF. The CDR3 region has the DNA TGTGCCAGCAGTGCCCCCCCCGAACTAGCGGGAGGGTCATCCTCCTACGAGCAGTACTTC.

The chain employs TRBV6-5 and TRBJ2-5, with 12 bases that match TRBD2. The last part of the DNA fits TRBJ2-7 better; the J call may be wrong. The CDR3 extends over 16 amino acids. Germline values: CDR1 MNHEY, CDR2 SVGAGI. CDR3 loop: CASSYSLAGGSYEQYF. The CDR3, as DNA: TGTGCCAGCAGTTACTCGCTAGCGGGGGGGTCCTACGAGCAGTACTTC.

The gene calls are TRBV15 and TRBJ1-1, with D possibly being TRBD1 (6 bases). The CDR3 loop spans 15 amino acids. V lost 5 bases and J lost 0, with 13 bases in between. From germline, CDR1 is LNHNV and CDR2 YYDKDF (reference sequence). DNA of the CDR3: TGTGCCACCAGCGCCTGGACAGCAATGAACACTGAAGCTTTCTTT. It yields the protein CATSAWTAMNTEAFF.

The chain combines TRBV18 with TRBJ1-5; no firm D call. The germline gives CDR1 KGHSH, CDR2 LQKENI. V was trimmed by 3 bases and J by 0 bases, leaving 12 bases between them. CDR3 size: 16 residues. The CDR3, as DNA: TGTGCCAGCTCACCGTCAGGTTTACATAGCAATCAGCCCCAGCATTTT. This encodes CASSPSGLHSNQPQHF.

The chain has TRBV2 and TRBJ2-3, with TRBD2 identical over 8 bases. Germline loops: CDR1 SNHLY, CDR2 FYNNEI. With V trimmed by 4 bases and J by 7 bases, 16 bases remained unmatched. This CDR3 is built from 17 residues. The CDR3 coding sequence is TGTGCCAGCAGTGTTTTGGCGGGAGGAGGCGGTATGAATACGCAGTATTTT. It specifies CASSVLAGGGGMNTQYF.

The chain recombines TRBV27 with TRBJ1-2, with a tentative D call TRBD1 (5 bases). The CDR3 is 12 amino acids. The V end lost 8 bases, the J end lost 8 bases, and 15 bases lay between the germline ends. The germline V gene encodes CDR1 MNHEY and CDR2 SMNVEV (reference sequence). The CDR3 here is CASGEPNRGYTF. CDR3 sequence (DNA): TGTGCCAGCGGGGAACCGAACAGGGGCTACACCTTC.

The chain uses TRBV5-1 and TRBJ1-3; D call uncertain. Trimming took off 0 bases at V and 8 bases at J, with 15 bases between the two ends. Germline CDR1 is SGHRS and CDR2 is YFSETQ. The CDR3 runs to 15 residues. The CDR3 bases are TGCGCCAGCAGCTTGGGGGCCAGCCGCCCGGACACCATATATTTT. This translates into CASSLGASRPDTIYF.

A few counts support this clone. As DNA, the CDR3 is TGTGCCAGCAGCTTGAGTTCAGTGACACAAGAGACCCAGTACTTC. It encodes CASSLSSVTQETQYF. The chain carries TRBV11-2 and TRBJ2-5, with D unclear. The germline CDR1 and CDR2 sequences are SGHAT and FQNNGV. V dropped 3 bases and J dropped 2 bases, with 13 bases sitting between them. CDR3 length: 15 amino acids.

The V gene is TRBV4-1, the J gene TRBJ2-2; D uncertain. Germline V gene data show CDR1 as MGHRA and CDR2 as YSYEKL. The germline V and J ends were trimmed by 3 bases and 2 bases, with 13 bases remaining between them. CDR3 length: 16 residues. CDR3 nucleotide sequence: TGCGCCAGCAGCCATATTCGGTCGACTAACACCGGGGAGCTGTTTTTT. This translates into CASSHIRSTNTGELFF.

The J gene is TRBJ2-2, the V gene TRBV19, with D maybe TRBD1 (6 bases). The CDR3 loop spans 17 amino acids. V was pared by 8 bases and J by 0 bases, with 19 bases between. Per the germline V gene, CDR1 is LNHDA and CDR2 is SQIVND (reference sequence). CDR3 DNA: TGTGCCAGTGGGCTTCCGGGACACTCGACGAACACCGGGGAGCTGTTTTTT. The encoded protein is CASGLPGHSTNTGELFF. Complete variable domain (other parts from reference TRBV19 and TRBJ2-2): DGGITQSPKYLFRKEGQNVTLSCEQNLNHDAMYWYRQDPGQGLRLIYYSQIVNDFQKGDIAEGYSVSREKKESFPLTVTSAQKNPTAFYLCASGLPGHSTNTGELFFGEGSRLTVL.

The J gene is TRBJ2-7, the V gene TRBV28, with 7 bases aligning to TRBD1. The V gene's germline CDR1 is MDHEN and CDR2 SYDVKM. The CDR3 contains 13 residues. Trimming at V came to 4 bases and at J to 7 bases, leaving 7 bases not matched to a gene. Here the CDR3 reads CASSSPDRPEQYF. The CDR3 bases are TGTGCCAGCAGTTCCCCGGACAGGCCAGAGCAGTACTTC. The complete variable domain, with remaining parts taken from reference TRBV28 and TRBJ2-7, reads DVKVTQSSRYLVKRTGEKVFLECVQDMDHENMFWYRQDPGLGLRLIYFSYDVKMKEKGDIPEGYSVSREKKERFSLILESASTNQTSMYLCASSSPDRPEQYFGPGTRLTVT.

The rearrangement links TRBV10-1 to TRBJ2-1; 14 bases align to TRBD2. Germline CDR1 reads WNHNN; CDR2 reads SYGVQD (reference sequence). The CDR3 has 16 residues. V lost 2 bases to trimming and J lost 5 bases; unmatched junction nucleotides: 2. Here the CDR3 reads CASSEGGLAGDNEQFF. For the CDR3, the DNA is TGCGCCAGCAGTGAGGGGGGACTAGCGGGAGACAATGAGCAGTTCTTC.

This clone was recorded a few times. The V call is TRBV19, the J call TRBJ2-7; 8 bases match TRBD1. The CDR3 is made up of 13 amino acids. The trim removed 9 bases at V and 5 bases at J, leaving 9 bases unmatched. Germline V lookup: CDR1 LNHDA, CDR2 SQIVND (reference sequence). The DNA of the CDR3 is TGTGCCAGAAACAGGGGGGTTGGAGACGAGCAGTACTTC. This translates into CARNRGVGDEQYF. Using reference TRBV19 and TRBJ2-7 for the parts outside the CDR3, the full variable domain is DGGITQSPKYLFRKEGQNVTLSCEQNLNHDAMYWYRQDPGQGLRLIYYSQIVNDFQKGDIAEGYSVSREKKESFPLTVTSAQKNPTAFYLCARNRGVGDEQYFGPGTRLTVT.

V gene TRBV6-1 combines with J gene TRBJ1-5; 8 positions agree with TRBD1. J gave up 2 bases and V 6 bases, and 6 bases lay outside the gene matches. The CDR3 contains 15 residues. CDR1 and CDR2 from the germline V gene are MNHNS and SASEGT. CDR3 residues: CASSPKDRGNQPQHF. DNA for the CDR3: TGTGCCAGCAGCCCTAAGGACAGGGGCAATCAGCCCCAGCATTTT.

V usage is TRBV14 and J usage is TRBJ1-1, with a weak D call TRBD1 (5 bases). Deletions cut 1 base from V and 8 bases from J, with 8 bases between. This CDR3 contains 12 residues. Germline V CDR1 and CDR2: SGHDN, FVKESK. The CDR3 protein is CASSQGGTEAFF. The CDR3 nucleotides are TGTGCCAGCAGCCAAGGGGGCACCGAAGCTTTCTTT.

The rearrangement uses TRBV4-1 and TRBJ2-7; weak D call: TRBD2 (6 bases). This CDR3 is 15 amino acids long. The germline V gene encodes CDR1 MGHRA and CDR2 YSYEKL. Trimming pared 4 bases from V and 4 bases from J, leaving 17 bases between. The CDR3: CASSLLTGGGYEQYF. CDR3 coding DNA: TGCGCCAGCAGCCTACTGACCGGGGGAGGATACGAGCAGTACTTC.

The rearrangement links TRBV5-1 to TRBJ1-5; D ambiguous. V was trimmed by 0 bases and J by 4 bases, leaving 11 bases between them. Per the germline V gene, CDR1 is SGHRS and CDR2 is YFSETQ. The CDR3 length is 15 residues. The CDR3, as DNA: TGCGCCAGCAGCTTGGGGCCGGGAGGGAATCAGCCCCAGCATTTT. It yields the protein CASSLGPGGNQPQHF.